This T cell receptor (beta chain) appears in the sequencing data of a study of blood T cell repertoires in COVID-19. Turning to the study itself: Symptom resolution, clearance, or two negative PCRs marked the recovered donors of Cohort 3. PBMCs, B-cell-depleted T cells, or T cells were the source of the cDNA or gDNA that made up the material.

Researchers sorted participants into cohorts using their self-reported clinical history. In the authors' workflow: Counts of nucleated cells, estimated from reference gene primer amplification, were obtained. TCRdb's copy holds only in-frame clones and misses some; the assay was immunoSEQ multiplex PCR. That table supplies the V and J calls and clone size; D and trimming were determined from the DNA. The sample lists approximately 150,000 clones; roughly 78% were seen once. The material sequenced was PBMCs or T cells enriched from blood (not recorded which). This sequence originates from a woman aged 70-85 years in a cohort exposed to, infected with or recovered from COVID-19 (not recorded which).

The CDR3 DNA sequence: TGTGCCAGCAGAGGACACTACGAGCAGTACTTC. It codes for CASRGHYEQYF. The V call is TRBV12-3 or TRBV12-4, the J call TRBJ2-7; possibly TRBD1 for D (5 bases). V lost 6 bases, J lost 3 bases, and 6 bases lay in between. This CDR3 contains 11 residues.